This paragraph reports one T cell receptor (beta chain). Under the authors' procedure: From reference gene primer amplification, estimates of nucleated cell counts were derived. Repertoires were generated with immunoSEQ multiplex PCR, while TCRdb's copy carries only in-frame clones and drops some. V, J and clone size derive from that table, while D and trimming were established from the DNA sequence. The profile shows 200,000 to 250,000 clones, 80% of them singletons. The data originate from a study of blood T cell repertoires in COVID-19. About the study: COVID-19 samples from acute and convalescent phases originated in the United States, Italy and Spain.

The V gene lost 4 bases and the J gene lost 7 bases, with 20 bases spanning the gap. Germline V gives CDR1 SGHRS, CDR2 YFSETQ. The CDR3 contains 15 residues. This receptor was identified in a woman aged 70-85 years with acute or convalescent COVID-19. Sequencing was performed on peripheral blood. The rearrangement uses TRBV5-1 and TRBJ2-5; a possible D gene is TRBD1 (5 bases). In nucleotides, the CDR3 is TGCGCCAGCAGCCCCCAACAGGTCCAGTTAGGGACCCAGTACTTC. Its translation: CASSPQQVQLGTQYF.